This T cell receptor beta chain comes out of a study of blood T cell repertoires in COVID-19. Looking at the study overall: T cells, B-cell-depleted T cells, or PBMCs supplied cDNA or gDNA.

Authors' methods: How many nucleated cells were present was estimated from reference gene primer amplification. Assay used: immunoSEQ multiplex PCR; TCRdb lists only in-frame clones, some missing. That table furnishes V, J and clone size, whereas the DNA furnished D and trimming. Altogether some 160,000 clones are present, approximately 80% being singletons, with the ten largest covering 1.5% to 1.9%. The germline V gene has CDR1 SGDLS and CDR2 YYNGEE. The CDR3 is made up of 14 amino acids. V was clipped by 3 bases and J by 7 bases, with 11 bases between them. The source is a human donor in a cohort sampled during active COVID-19. The sequenced material came from peripheral blood. The V call is TRBV9, the J call TRBJ1-6, with D tentatively TRBD1 (5 bases). CDR3 residues: CASSAFQGNSPLHF. CDR3 nucleotides: TGTGCCAGCAGCGCCTTTCAGGGAAATTCACCCCTCCACTTT.